Listed below are T cell receptor beta chains from one sample, sequenced in a study of blood T cells in healthy people across ages. TCRdb reanalysed the 5' RACE reads using MiXCR and keeps one entry per CDR3 protein. The sample has over 750,000 distinct CDR3 sequences, approximately 25% seen once. These same records also appear under a second study, on T cells of mothers and their children.

Material: blood. These receptors all stem from a boy aged 5-17 years in good health. The CDR3 runs from the conserved cysteine through the conserved F or W. The D gene is left open where the match is weak. The size entry is marked missing in some rows and otherwise reads once, few, many or a size class.

abundance	j_gene	d_gene	v_gene	CDR3nt	CDR3aa
NA	TRBJ2-1	NA	TRBV4-3	TGCGCCAACAGCCAAGAGTGGGGGGGGCGCAATGAGCAGTTCTTC	CANSQEWGGRNEQFF
NA	TRBJ2-3	TRBD2	TRBV7-2	TGTGCCAGCAGCTCCTCAGCAGCGGGGCCAGATACGCAGTATTTT	CASSSSAAGPDTQYF
NA	TRBJ2-5	TRBD2	TRBV6-6	TGTGCCAGCAGTCCGTGGGTAGCGGGAGAAAGTAAGACCCAGTACTTC	CASSPWVAGESKTQYF
few	TRBJ2-2	TRBD2	TRBV3-1	TGTGCCAGCAGCCAAGTCGCGGGGGCCGGGGAGCTGTTTTTT	CASSQVAGAGELFF
NA	TRBJ2-7	TRBD2	TRBV7-2	TGTGCCAGCAGCTCGGGACTAGCGGGATCCCTGGAGCAGTACTTC	CASSSGLAGSLEQYF
NA	TRBJ1-4	NA	TRBV18	TGTGCCAGCTCACCGGGGCAGGCCGCGGGGGAACTGTTTTTT	CASSPGQAAGELFF
NA	TRBJ2-1	NA	TRBV9	TGTGCCAGCAGCGACCCTTTTTCCGAGCAGTTCTTC	CASSDPFSEQFF
NA	TRBJ2-5	NA	TRBV27	TGTGCCGGCAGTTACACCGGGGTAGAGACCCAGTACTTC	CAGSYTGVETQYF
many	TRBJ2-5	TRBD2	TRBV6-1	TGTGCCAGCAGTGAGGGGGGGTACCAAGAGACCCAGTACTTC	CASSEGGYQETQYF
NA	TRBJ1-2	NA	TRBV29-1	TGCGTAGCCAGGATTAATGGCTACACCTTC	CVARINGYTF
NA	TRBJ2-5	NA	TRBV25-1	TGTGCCAGCAGTGAATATTTGGGCGTCGGGGGTCAAGAGACCCAGTACTTC	CASSEYLGVGGQETQYF
NA	TRBJ2-7	TRBD2	TRBV12-3/TRBV12-4	TGTGCCAGCAGACTAGGACTAGCGAAAGAGCAGTACTTC	CASRLGLAKEQYF
few	TRBJ1-1	TRBD1	TRBV4-3	TGCGCCAGCAGCCAATTGACAGGGGTGAACACTGAAGCTTTCTTT	CASSQLTGVNTEAFF
NA	TRBJ1-1	NA	TRBV27	TGTGCCAGCAGTTCGGCGTGGGCGGGCCTGAACACTGAAGCTTTCTTT	CASSSAWAGLNTEAFF
NA	TRBJ2-7	NA	TRBV5-6	TGTGCCAGCAGCTTGACAGCACCAGCTTGCGAGCAGTACTTC	CASSLTAPACEQYF
NA	TRBJ2-2	NA	TRBV7-2	TGTGCCAGCAGCTTACGGAGTGAGAACACCGGGGAGCTGTTTTTT	CASSLRSENTGELFF
few	TRBJ1-4	NA	TRBV21-1	TGTGCCAGCAGCCGACGGGACAGCGCTAATGAAAAACTGTTTTTT	CASSRRDSANEKLFF
few	TRBJ2-7	NA	TRBV27	TGTGCCAGCAGTTTAGGGGCACTCTACGAGCAGTACTTC	CASSLGALYEQYF
NA	TRBJ2-5	TRBD2	TRBV12-3/TRBV12-4	TGTGCCAGCAGTTCATCACTAGCGGGGGGGGAGACCCAGTACTTC	CASSSSLAGGETQYF
many	TRBJ2-5	NA	TRBV7-9	TGTGCCAGCAGCTCCCCGAAAGTCCCCGAGACCCAGTACTTC	CASSSPKVPETQYF